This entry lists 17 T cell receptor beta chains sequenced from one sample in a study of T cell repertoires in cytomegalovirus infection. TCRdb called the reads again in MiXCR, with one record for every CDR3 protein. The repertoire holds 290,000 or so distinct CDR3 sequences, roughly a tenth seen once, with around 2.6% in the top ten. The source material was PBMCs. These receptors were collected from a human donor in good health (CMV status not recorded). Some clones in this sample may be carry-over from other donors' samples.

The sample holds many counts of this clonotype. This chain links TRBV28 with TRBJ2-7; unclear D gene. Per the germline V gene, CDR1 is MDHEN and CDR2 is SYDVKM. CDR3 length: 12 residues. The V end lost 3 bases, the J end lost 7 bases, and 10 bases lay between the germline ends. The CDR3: CASSFVGSEQYF. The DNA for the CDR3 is TGTGCCAGCAGTTTTGTGGGCAGTGAGCAGTACTTC.

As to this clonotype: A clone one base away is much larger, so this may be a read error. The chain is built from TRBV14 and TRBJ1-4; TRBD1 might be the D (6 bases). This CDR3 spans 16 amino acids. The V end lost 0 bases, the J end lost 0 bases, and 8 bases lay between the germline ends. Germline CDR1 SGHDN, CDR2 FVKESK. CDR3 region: CASSQDGTSTNEKLFF. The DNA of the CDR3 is TGTGCCAGCAGCCAAGATGGGACATCAACTAATGAAAAACTGTTTTTT.

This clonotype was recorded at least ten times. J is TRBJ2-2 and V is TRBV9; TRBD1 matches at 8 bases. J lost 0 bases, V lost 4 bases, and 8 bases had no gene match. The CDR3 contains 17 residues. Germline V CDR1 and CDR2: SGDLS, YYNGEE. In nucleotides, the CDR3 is TGTGCCAGCAGCACGCCGGGACAGGCTACGAACACCGGGGAGCTGTTTTTT. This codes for CASSTPGQATNTGELFF. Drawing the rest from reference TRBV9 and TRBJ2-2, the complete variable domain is DSGVTQTPKHLITATGQRVTLRCSPRSGDLSVYWYQQSLDQGLQFLIQYYNGEERAKGNILERFSAQQFPDLHSELNLSSLELGDSALYFCASSTPGQATNTGELFFGEGSRLTVL.

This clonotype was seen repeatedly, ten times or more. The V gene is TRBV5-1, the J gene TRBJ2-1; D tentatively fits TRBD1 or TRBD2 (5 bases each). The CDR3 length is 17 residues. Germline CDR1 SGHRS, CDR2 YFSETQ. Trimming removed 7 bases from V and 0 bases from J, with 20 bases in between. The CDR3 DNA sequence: TGCGCCAGCTCCCCCGGACGGTTTGGGGGCTCCTACAATGAGCAGTTCTTC. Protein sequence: CASSPGRFGGSYNEQFF.

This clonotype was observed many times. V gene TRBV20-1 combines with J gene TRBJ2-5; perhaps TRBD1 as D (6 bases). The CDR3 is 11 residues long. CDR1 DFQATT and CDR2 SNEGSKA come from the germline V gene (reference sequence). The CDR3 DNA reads TGCAGCGGACAGCATCGGGAGACCCAGTACTTC. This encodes CSGQHRETQYF.

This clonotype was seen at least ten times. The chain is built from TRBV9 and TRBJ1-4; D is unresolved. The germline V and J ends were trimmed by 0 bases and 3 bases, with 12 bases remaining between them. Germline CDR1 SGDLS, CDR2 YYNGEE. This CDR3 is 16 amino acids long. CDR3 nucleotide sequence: TGTGCCAGCAGCGTAGGAGGGAACGCAGCTAATGAAAAACTGTTTTTT. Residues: CASSVGGNAANEKLFF.

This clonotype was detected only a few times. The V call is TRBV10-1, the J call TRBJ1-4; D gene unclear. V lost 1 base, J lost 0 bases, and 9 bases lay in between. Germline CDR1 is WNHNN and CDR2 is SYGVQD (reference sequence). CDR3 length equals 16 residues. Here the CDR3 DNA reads TGCGCCAGCAGTGAGTTACCGACAACAACTAATGAAAAACTGTTTTTT. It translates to CASSELPTTTNEKLFF.

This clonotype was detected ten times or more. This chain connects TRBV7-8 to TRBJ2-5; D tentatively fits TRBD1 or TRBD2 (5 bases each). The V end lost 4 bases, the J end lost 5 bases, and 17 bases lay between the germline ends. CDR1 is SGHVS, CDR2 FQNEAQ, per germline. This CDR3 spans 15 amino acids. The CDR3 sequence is CASSSPGPAMETQYF. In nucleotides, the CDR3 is TGTGCCAGCAGCTCCCCGGGACCAGCGATGGAGACCCAGTACTTC.

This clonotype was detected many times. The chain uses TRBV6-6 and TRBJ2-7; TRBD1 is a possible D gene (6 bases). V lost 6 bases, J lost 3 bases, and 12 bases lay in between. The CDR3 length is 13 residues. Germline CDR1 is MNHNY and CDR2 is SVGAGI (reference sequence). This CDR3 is CASRDSKRYEQYV. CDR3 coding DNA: TGTGCCAGCAGGGACAGTAAACGCTACGAGCAGTACGTC.

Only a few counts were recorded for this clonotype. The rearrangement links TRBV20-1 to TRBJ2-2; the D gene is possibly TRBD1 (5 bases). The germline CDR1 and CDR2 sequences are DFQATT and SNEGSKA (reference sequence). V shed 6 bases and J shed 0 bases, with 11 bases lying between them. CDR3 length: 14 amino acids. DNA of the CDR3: TGCAGTGCCCCAGACAGAACGAACACCGGGGAGCTGTTTTTT. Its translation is CSAPDRTNTGELFF.

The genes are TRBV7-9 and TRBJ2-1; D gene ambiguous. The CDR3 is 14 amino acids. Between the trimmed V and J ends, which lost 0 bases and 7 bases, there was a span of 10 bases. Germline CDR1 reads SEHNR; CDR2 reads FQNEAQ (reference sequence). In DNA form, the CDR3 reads TGTGCCAGCAGCTTAGCGGACGTGGGGAATGAGCAGTTCTTC. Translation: CASSLADVGNEQFF.

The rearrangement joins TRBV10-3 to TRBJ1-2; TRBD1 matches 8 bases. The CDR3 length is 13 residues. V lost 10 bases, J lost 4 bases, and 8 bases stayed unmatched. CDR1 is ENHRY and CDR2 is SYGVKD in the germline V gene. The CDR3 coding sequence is TGTGCCACACGGACAGGGAGTGTCTATGGCTACACCTTC. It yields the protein CATRTGSVYGYTF.

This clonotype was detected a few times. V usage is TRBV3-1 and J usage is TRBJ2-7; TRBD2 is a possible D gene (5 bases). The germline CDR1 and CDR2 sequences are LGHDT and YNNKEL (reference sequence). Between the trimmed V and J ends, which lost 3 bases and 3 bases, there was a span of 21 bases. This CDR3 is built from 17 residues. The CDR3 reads CASSHPRAGLRVYEQYF. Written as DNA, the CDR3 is TGTGCCAGCAGCCACCCGAGGGCGGGCTTACGGGTCTACGAGCAGTACTTC.

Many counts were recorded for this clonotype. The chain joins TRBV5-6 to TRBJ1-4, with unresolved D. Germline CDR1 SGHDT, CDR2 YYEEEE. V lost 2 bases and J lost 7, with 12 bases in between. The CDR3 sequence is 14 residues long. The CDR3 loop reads CASSFGQELEKLFF. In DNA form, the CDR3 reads TGTGCCAGCAGCTTCGGCCAGGAACTTGAAAAACTGTTTTTT.

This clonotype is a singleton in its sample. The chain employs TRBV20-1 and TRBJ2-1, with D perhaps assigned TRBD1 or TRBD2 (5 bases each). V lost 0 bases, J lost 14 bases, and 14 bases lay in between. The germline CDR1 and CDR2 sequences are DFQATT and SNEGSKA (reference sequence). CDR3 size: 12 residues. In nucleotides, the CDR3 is TGCAGTGCTAGAGAGGGGCTAGCAGCAGAGTTCTTC. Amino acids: CSAREGLAAEFF.

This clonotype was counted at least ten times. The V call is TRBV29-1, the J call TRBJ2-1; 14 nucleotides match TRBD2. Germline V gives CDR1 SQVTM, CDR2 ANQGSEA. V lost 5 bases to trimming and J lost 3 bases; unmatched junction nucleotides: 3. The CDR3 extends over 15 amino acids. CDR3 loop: CSVQTSGGVYNEQFF. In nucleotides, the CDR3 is TGCAGCGTTCAGACTAGCGGGGGGGTCTACAATGAGCAGTTCTTC.

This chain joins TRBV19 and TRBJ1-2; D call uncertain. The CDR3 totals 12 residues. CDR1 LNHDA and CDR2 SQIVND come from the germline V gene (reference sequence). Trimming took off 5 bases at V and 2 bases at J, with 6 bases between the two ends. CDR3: CASSFQNYGYTF. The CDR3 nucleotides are TGTGCCAGTAGTTTCCAAAACTATGGCTACACCTTC.